This is a list of T cell receptor beta chains from one sample in a study of blood T cell repertoires in COVID-19. Clones were read by immunoSEQ multiplex PCR, and TCRdb kept only the in-frame ones, dropping some. This sample has 200,000 to 300,000 clones, with 88% found just once. Sequencing was done on a sample of peripheral blood. These TCRs come from a man between 60 and 70 years old who had recovered from COVID-19. CDR3s include the opening cysteine and the closing phenylalanine or tryptophan. D genes are given only for firm matches. Only some rows state a clone size, as once, few, many or a class for expanded clones.

clone size | J gene | V gene | D gene | CDR3 DNA | CDR3 protein
. | TRBJ1-2 | TRBV5-5 | . | TGTGCCAGCAGCTTGGATTGGGCCGATGCTCCTTATGGCTACACCTTC | CASSLDWADAPYGYTF
. | TRBJ2-5 | TRBV30 | TRBD2 | TGTGCCTGGAGTCGACGGGGGGGAGAGACCCAGTACTTC | CAWSRRGGETQYF
. | TRBJ1-2 | TRBV10-2 | TRBD1 | TGCGCCAGCAGGGGGACAGGGTTACAGGGTGGCTACACCTTC | CASRGTGLQGGYTF
. | TRBJ2-7 | TRBV6-1 | . | TGTGCCAGCAGTGATTCGGGCTACGAGCAGTACTTC | CASSDSGYEQYF
. | TRBJ1-2 | TRBV19 | . | TGTGCCAGTACGGGGGGTTTCTATGGCTACACCTTC | CASTGGFYGYTF
. | TRBJ2-3 | TRBV6-6 | . | TGTGCCAGCAGTTACTCGCGGGGCACAGATACGCAGTATTTT | CASSYSRGTDTQYF
. | TRBJ1-3 | TRBV15 | . | TGTGCCACCAGCAGAGACGGGATAAGGACTGGAAACACCATATATTTT | CATSRDGIRTGNTIYF
. | TRBJ1-1 | TRBV6-2/TRBV6-3 | TRBD1 | TGTGCCAGCAGCCCCCAGGACAGGGGACCGTTGGTGAAAGCTTTCTTT | CASSPQDRGPLVKAFF
. | TRBJ2-3 | TRBV11-2 | TRBD2 | TGTGCCAGCAGCTTAATGTCTAGCGGCTCAGATACGCAGTATTTT | CASSLMSSGSDTQYF
. | TRBJ2-3 | TRBV2 | . | TGTGCCAGCAGTGGACGGCTAGTAACAGATACGCAGTATTTT | CASSGRLVTDTQYF
. | TRBJ1-3 | TRBV6-2/TRBV6-3 | TRBD1 | TGTGCCAGCAGTCACGCCAGGACAGGAGACTCTGGAAACACCATATATTTT | CASSHARTGDSGNTIYF
. | TRBJ1-2 | TRBV12-5 | TRBD1 | TGTGCTAGTGGTTTCGGGACAGGGAACTATGGCTACACCTTC | CASGFGTGNYGYTF
. | TRBJ2-7 | TRBV7-7 | . | TGTGCTAGCAGCGTGGTATCAGGCTACGAGCAGTACTTC | CASSVVSGYEQYF
few | TRBJ1-4 | TRBV15 | . | TGTGCCACCAGCAGAGCGGGGAGTAATGAAAAACTGTTTTTT | CATSRAGSNEKLFF
. | TRBJ2-3 | TRBV10-3 | TRBD1 | TGTGCCATCAGTGATGGACAGGGGGTGGGGACAGATACGCAGTATTTT | CAISDGQGVGTDTQYF
. | TRBJ2-1 | TRBV5-1 | TRBD2 | TGCGCCAGCAGCGGGACTAGCGGGGGGAGTGAGCAGTTCTTC | CASSGTSGGSEQFF
few | TRBJ2-7 | TRBV14 | TRBD2 | TGTGCCAGCAGCCTTCGCCTAGCGGGGGGCGGTTCGGGCGAGCAGTACTTC | CASSLRLAGGGSGEQYF
. | TRBJ2-6 | TRBV5-1 | . | TGCGCCAGCAGCTTAACAGGTAGCTCTGGGGCCAACGTCCTGACTTTC | CASSLTGSSGANVLTF
. | TRBJ1-1 | TRBV7-6 | . | TGTGCCAGCAGCTGGCCGGGACATACAATGAACACTGAAGCTTTCTTT | CASSWPGHTMNTEAFF
. | TRBJ1-2 | TRBV25-1 | TRBD1 | TGTGCCAGCAGTAGACAGGGCCTCTATGGCTACACCTTC | CASSRQGLYGYTF
. | TRBJ2-3 | TRBV5-4 | TRBD2 | TGTGCCAGCAGCTTGGGACTAGCGGGGGCCGATACGCAGTATTTT | CASSLGLAGADTQYF
. | TRBJ2-2 | TRBV7-9 | . | TGTGCCAGCAGCACCGGGACTGCGACCGGGGAGCTGTTTTTT | CASSTGTATGELFF
. | TRBJ1-4 | TRBV4-1 | . | TGCGCCAGCAGCCAGGCCGCAGGAACAACTAATGAAAAACTGTTTTTT | CASSQAAGTTNEKLFF
. | TRBJ2-3 | TRBV9 | TRBD1 | TGTGCCAGCAGCCAGGGGGTAACAGATACGCAGTATTTT | CASSQGVTDTQYF
. | TRBJ2-7 | TRBV12-3/TRBV12-4 | . | TGTGCCAGCAGTCGGACTCCCACGGGTGAGCAGTACTTC | CASSRTPTGEQYF
many | TRBJ2-7 | TRBV20-1 | . | TGCAGTGCTAGTGGGACTGCACTGGGCCACGAGCAGTACTTC | CSASGTALGHEQYF
. | TRBJ2-5 | TRBV18 | TRBD1 | TGTGCCAGCTCCCGCCCCCAGGGGGCTCAACAAGAGACCCAGTACTTC | CASSRPQGAQQETQYF
once | TRBJ2-5 | TRBV11-2 | . | TGTGCCAGCAGCTTAGACCCGGTGCCCCAGTACTTC | CASSLDPVPQYF
. | TRBJ1-2 | TRBV4-2 | TRBD1 | TGTGCCAGCAGCCATTTAGGGAACAGGGGATTCTCGTCTGGCTACACCTTC | CASSHLGNRGFSSGYTF
. | TRBJ2-1 | TRBV5-6 | TRBD1 | TGTGCCAGCAGCCCGCCGACAGGGGGACAATACAATGAGCAGTTCTTC | CASSPPTGGQYNEQFF
. | TRBJ2-3 | TRBV10-3 | . | TGTGCCATCAGTGAGAGGGGGGGCCAAAACACAGATACGCAGTATTTT | CAISERGGQNTDTQYF
. | TRBJ2-3 | TRBV5-1 | TRBD2 | TGCGCCAGCGCTAGCGGGGGGCCCAGCACAGATACGCAGTATTTT | CASASGGPSTDTQYF
. | TRBJ1-4 | TRBV7-5 | . | TGTGCCAGAAGCAGGGGTGCAACTAATGAAAAACTGTTTTTT | CARSRGATNEKLFF
. | TRBJ1-3 | TRBV13 | TRBD1 | TGTGCCAGCAGCTTAGGCAGGACAGGAGTGGTAGGAAACACCATATATTTT | CASSLGRTGVVGNTIYF
. | TRBJ1-1 | TRBV5-1 | . | TGCGCCAGCAGCTTGGCGGGGGGCCCCAACACTGAAGCTTTCTTT | CASSLAGGPNTEAFF
. | TRBJ2-2 | TRBV20-1 | . | TGCAGTGCTAGTGATTGGGGGGAGAACACCGGGGAGCTGTTTTTT | CSASDWGENTGELFF
few | TRBJ2-2 | TRBV29-1 | . | TGCAGCGCTGATCAGGGGTACACCGGGGAGCTGTTTTTT | CSADQGYTGELFF
. | TRBJ2-1 | TRBV10-2 | TRBD2 | TGCGCCAGCGTCGATTTAAAATGGCTAGCGGGGCATGAGCAGTTCTTC | CASVDLKWLAGHEQFF
. | TRBJ1-2 | TRBV6-5 | TRBD1 | TGTGCCAGCAGTTACACGGGACAGGGTGGCGGCTACACCTTC | CASSYTGQGGGYTF
. | TRBJ2-7 | TRBV6-1 | TRBD1 | TGTGCCAGCAGTGAAGGGTTGGGGACAGGGGGCTACGAGCAGTACTTC | CASSEGLGTGGYEQYF